This TCR beta chain was retrieved from a study of T cell responses to AZD1222 COVID-19 vaccine. To note about this clone: The antigen remains undetermined.

General study results and limits: Samples come after the peak T cell response, not at day 14. Recipients of two AZD1222 doses showed rising Spike-specific TCR breadth and depth.

Libraries were prepared by immunoSEQ multiplex PCR; TCRdb keeps only in-frame clonotypes and omits some of them. Among 100,000 to 150,000 clones listed, about 89% were seen once. The CDR3 runs to 16 residues. The V and J ends lost 2 bases and 1 base, in that order; junction bases with no gene match: 3. Germline CDR1 is MRHNA and CDR2 is SNTAGT. The material sequenced was peripheral blood, taken on day 0 of AZD1222 vaccination. This clonotype was obtained from an adult in good health. The rearrangement uses TRBV6-4 and TRBJ1-5; 9 nucleotides align to TRBD1. The CDR3 nucleotides are TGTGCCAGCAGTGACCTCGGGACAGGGAGCAATCAGCCCCAGCATTTT. Translated, it gives CASSDLGTGSNQPQHF.